This T cell receptor beta chain was captured in a study of blood T cell repertoires in COVID-19. On the study more broadly: Sites across the United States, Italy and Spain contributed samples from acute and convalescent COVID-19. In each case, the material was cDNA or gDNA derived from T cells, B-cell-depleted T cells, or PBMCs.

The CDR3 runs to 16 residues. The germline V gene encodes CDR1 LNHDA and CDR2 SQIVND (reference sequence). V lost 6 bases and J lost 1; bases outside the gene matches: 7. In the source study's methods: Amplification from reference gene primers served as the basis for estimated nucleated cell counts. Assay used: immunoSEQ multiplex PCR; TCRdb lists only in-frame clones, some missing. V and J calls and clone size are as listed in that table; D and trimming were resolved from the DNA. Counted here are around 310,000 clones, nearly 90% occurring once; the ten biggest clones make up under 1.1%. One Seattle source followed patients from active infection through their disease course.

Sequencing used peripheral blood. This receptor was taken from a woman between 35 and 50 years old with COVID-19, enrolled during active disease. The chain carries TRBV19 and TRBJ1-5; 9 nucleotides align to TRBD1. CDR3 DNA: TGTGCCAGTAGGCAAAACAGGGGGCCAAGCAATCAGCCCCAGCATTTT. It encodes CASRQNRGPSNQPQHF.